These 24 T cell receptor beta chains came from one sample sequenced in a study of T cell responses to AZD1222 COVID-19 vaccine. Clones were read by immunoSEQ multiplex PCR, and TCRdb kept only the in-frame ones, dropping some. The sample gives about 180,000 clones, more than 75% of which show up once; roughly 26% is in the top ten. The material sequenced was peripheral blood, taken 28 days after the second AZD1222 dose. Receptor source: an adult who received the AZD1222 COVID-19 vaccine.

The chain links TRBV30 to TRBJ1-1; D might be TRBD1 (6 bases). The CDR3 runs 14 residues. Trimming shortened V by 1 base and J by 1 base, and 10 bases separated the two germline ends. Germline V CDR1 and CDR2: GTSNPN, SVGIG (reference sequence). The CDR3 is CAWSEPDRNTEAFF. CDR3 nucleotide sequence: TGTGCCTGGAGTGAGCCGGACAGGAACACTGAAGCTTTCTTT.

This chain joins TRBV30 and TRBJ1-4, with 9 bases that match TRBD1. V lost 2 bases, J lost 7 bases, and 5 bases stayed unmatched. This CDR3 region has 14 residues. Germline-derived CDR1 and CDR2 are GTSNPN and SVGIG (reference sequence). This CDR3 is CAWSPGTGREKLFF. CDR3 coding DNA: TGTGCCTGGAGTCCCGGGACAGGGCGTGAAAAACTGTTTTTT.

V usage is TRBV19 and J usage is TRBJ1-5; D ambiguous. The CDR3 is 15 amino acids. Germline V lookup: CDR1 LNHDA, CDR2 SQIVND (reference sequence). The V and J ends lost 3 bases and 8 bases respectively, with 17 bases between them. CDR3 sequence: CASSIMISRIEPQHF. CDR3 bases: TGTGCCAGTAGTATCATGATTTCCCGGATAGAGCCCCAGCATTTT.

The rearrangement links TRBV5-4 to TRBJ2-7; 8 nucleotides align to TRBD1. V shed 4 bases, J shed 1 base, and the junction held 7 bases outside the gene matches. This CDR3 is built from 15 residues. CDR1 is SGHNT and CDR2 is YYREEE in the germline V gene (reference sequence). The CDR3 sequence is CASSKITGGSYEQYF. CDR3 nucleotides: TGTGCCAGCAGCAAAATTACAGGGGGTTCCTACGAGCAGTACTTC.

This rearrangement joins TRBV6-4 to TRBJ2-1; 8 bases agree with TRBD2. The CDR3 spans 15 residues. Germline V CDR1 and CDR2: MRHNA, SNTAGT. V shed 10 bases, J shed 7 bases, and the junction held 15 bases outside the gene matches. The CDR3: CAISSPGRGENEQFF. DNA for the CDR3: TGTGCCATCAGCTCTCCCGGGAGGGGAGAGAATGAGCAGTTCTTC.

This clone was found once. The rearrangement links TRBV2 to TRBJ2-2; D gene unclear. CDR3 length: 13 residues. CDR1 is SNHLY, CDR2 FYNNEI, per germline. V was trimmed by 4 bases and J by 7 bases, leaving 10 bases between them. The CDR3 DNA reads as TGTGCCAGCAGTGTGGGGTGGAGCGGGGAGCTGTTTTTT. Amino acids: CASSVGWSGELFF.

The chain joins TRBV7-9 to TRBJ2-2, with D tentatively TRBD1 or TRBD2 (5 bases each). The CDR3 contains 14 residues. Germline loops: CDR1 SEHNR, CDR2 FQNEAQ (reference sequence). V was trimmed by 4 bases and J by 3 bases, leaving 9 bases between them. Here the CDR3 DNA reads TGTGCCAGCAGCTCTCAGGGAGACACCGGGGAGCTGTTTTTT. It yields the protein CASSSQGDTGELFF.

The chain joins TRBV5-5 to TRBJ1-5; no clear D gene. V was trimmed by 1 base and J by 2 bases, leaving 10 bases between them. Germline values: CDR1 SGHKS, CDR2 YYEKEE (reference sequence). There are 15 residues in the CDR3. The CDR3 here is CASSLRGFGNQPQHF. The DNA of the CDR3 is TGTGCCAGCAGCTTGCGGGGTTTTGGCAATCAGCCCCAGCATTTT.

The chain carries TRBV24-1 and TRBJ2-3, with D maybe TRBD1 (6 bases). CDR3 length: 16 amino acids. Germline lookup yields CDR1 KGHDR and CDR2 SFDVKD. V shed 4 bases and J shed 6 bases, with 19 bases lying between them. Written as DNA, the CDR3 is TGTGCCACCAGTGACCGGCGACAGGTCAGATCCGATACGCAGTATTTT. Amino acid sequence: CATSDRRQVRSDTQYF.

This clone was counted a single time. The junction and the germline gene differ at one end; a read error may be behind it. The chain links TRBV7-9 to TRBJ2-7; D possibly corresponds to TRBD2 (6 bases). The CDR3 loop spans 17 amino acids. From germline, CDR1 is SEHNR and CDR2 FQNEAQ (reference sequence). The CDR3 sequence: CASTLGGPGSSSYEQYF. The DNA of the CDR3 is TGTGCCAGCACCTTAGGAGGGCCGGGCTCCAGCTCCTACGAGCAGTACTTC.

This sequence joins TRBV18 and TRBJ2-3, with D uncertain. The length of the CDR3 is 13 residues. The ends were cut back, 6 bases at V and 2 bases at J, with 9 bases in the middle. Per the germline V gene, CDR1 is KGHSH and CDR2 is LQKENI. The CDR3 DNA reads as TGTGCCAGCTCCGGCGGTTTCACAGATACGCAGTATTTT. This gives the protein CASSGGFTDTQYF.

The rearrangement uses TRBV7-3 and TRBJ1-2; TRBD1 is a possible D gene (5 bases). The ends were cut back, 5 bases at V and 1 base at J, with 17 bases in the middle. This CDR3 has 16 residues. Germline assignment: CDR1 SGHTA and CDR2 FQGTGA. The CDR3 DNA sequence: TGTGCCAGCAGCCCCCATTCCGGAGGGGATAACTATGGCTACACCTTC. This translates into CASSPHSGGDNYGYTF.

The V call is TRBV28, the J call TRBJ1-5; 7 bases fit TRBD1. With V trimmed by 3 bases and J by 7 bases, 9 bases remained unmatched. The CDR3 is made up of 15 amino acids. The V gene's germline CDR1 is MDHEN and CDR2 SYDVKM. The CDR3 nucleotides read TGTGCCAGCAGTTTGTTGACAGGGCAGCGGCAGCCCCAGCATTTT. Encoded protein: CASSLLTGQRQPQHF.

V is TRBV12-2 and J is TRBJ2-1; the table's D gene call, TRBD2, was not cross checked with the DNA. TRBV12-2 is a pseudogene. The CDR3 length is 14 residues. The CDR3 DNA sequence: TGTGCAAGACTCCTAGCGACCTCCTACAATGAGCAGTTCTTC. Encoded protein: CARLLATSYNEQFF.

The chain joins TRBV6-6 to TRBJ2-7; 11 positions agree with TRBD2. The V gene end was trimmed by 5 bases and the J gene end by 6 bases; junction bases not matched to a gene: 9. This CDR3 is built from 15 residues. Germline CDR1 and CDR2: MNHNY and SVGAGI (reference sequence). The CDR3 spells CASSPRLAGLFEQYF. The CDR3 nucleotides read TGTGCCAGCAGTCCCAGACTAGCGGGATTATTCGAGCAGTACTTC.

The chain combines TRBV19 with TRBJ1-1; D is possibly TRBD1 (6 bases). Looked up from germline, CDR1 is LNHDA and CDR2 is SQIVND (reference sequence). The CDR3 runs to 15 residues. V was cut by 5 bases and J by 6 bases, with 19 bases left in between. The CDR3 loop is CASSGRPLQGAEAFF. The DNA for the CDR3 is TGTGCCAGTAGTGGGAGGCCATTACAGGGAGCTGAAGCTTTCTTT.

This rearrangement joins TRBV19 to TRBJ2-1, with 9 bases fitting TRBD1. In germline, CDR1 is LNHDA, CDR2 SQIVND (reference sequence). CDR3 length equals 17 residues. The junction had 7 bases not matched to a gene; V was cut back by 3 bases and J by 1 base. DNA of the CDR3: TGTGCCAGTAGTATTGAGGGACAGGGTAGGTCCTACAATGAGCAGTTCTTC. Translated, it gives CASSIEGQGRSYNEQFF.

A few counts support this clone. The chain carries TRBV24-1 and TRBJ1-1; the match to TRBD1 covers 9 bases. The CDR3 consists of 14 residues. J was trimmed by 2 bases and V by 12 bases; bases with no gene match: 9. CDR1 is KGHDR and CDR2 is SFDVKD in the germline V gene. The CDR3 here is CAVETGGRNTEAFF. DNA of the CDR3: TGTGCCGTCGAGACAGGGGGTAGAAACACTGAAGCTTTCTTT.

CDR3 coding DNA: TGTGCCAGCGGGCTGAGCGGTCGTCGGCAGTATTTT. Translating gives CASGLSGRRQYF. The chain uses TRBV6-5 and TRBJ2-3; tentative D call: TRBD2 (5 bases). Germline CDR1 reads MNHEY; CDR2 reads SVGAGI. This CDR3 has 12 residues. V lost 8 bases to trimming and J lost 11 bases, with 17 bases between them.

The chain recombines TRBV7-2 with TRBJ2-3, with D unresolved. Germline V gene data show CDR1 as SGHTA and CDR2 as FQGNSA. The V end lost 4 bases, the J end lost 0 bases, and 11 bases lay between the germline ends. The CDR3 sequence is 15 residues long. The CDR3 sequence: CASSSRVGSTDTQYF. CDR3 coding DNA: TGTGCCAGCAGCTCTAGAGTAGGGAGCACAGATACGCAGTATTTT.

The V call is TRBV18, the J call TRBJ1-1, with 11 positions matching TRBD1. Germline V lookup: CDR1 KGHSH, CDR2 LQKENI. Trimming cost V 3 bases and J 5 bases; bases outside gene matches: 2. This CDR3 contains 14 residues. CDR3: CASSPGQGETEAFF. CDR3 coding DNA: TGTGCCAGCTCACCGGGACAGGGGGAAACTGAAGCTTTCTTT.

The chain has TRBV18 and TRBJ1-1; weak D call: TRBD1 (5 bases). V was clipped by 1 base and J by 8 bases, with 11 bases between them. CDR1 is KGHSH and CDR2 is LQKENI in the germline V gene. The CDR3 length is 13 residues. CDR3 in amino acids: CASSPRGGREAFF. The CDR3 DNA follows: TGTGCCAGCTCACCACGGGGGGGACGGGAAGCTTTCTTT.

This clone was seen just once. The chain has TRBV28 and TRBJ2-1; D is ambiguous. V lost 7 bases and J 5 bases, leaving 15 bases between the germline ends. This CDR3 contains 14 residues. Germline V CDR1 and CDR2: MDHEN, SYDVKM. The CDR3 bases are TGTGCCAGCACTTCGGGTGGCGCACACAATGAGCAGTTCTTC. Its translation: CASTSGGAHNEQFF.

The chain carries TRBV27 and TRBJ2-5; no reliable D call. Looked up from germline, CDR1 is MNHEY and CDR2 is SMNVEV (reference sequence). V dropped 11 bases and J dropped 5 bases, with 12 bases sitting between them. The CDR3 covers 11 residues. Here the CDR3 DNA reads TGTGCCGGTCCCTTAGGGGAGACCCAGTACTTC. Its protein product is CAGPLGETQYF.